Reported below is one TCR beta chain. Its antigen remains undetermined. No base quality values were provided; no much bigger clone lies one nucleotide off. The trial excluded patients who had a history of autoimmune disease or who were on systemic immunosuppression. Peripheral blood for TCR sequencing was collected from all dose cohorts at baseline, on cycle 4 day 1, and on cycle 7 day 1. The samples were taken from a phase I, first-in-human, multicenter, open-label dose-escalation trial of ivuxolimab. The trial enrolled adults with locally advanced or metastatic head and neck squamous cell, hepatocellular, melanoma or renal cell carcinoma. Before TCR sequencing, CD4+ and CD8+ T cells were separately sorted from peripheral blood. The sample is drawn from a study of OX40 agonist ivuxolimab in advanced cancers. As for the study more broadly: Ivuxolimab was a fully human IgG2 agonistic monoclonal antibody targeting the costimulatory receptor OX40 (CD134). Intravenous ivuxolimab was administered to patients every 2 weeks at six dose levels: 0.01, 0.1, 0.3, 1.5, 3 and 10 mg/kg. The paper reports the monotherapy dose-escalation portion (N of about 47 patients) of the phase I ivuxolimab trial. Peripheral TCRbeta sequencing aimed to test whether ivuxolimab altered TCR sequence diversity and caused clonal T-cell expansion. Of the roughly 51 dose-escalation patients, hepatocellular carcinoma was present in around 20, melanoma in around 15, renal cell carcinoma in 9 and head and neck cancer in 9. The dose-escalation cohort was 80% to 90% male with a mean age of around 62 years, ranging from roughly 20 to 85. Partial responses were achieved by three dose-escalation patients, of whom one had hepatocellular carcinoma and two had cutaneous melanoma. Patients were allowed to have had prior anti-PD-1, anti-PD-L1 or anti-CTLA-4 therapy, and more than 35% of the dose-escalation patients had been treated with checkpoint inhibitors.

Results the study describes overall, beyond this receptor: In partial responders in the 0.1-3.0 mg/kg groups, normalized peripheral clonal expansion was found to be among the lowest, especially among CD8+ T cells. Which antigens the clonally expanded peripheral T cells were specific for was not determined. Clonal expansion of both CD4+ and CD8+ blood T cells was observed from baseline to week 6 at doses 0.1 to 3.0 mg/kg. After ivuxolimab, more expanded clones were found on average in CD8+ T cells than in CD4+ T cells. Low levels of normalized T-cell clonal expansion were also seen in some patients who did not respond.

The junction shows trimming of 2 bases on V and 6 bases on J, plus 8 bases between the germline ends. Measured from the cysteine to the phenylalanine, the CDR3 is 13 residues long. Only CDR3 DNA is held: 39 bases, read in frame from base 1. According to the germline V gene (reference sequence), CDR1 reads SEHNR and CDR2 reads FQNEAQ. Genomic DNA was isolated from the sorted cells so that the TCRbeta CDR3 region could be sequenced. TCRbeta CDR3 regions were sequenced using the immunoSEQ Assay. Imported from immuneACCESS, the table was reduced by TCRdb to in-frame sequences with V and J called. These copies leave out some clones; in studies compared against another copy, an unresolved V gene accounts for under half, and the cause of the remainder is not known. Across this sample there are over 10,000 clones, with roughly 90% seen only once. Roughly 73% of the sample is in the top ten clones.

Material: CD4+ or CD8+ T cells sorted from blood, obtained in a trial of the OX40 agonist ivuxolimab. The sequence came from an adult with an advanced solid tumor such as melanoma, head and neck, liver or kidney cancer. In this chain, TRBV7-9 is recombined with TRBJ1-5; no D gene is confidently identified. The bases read TGTGCCAGCAGCTTAAGGGATCGTCAGCCCCAGCATTTT. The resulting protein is CASSLRDRQPQHF.